Presented here are 7 T cell receptor beta chains from one specimen sequenced in a study of T cells in Graves' hyperthyroidism and ophthalmopathy. Amplified TCR beta CDR3 regions came from RNA transcripts. The primer set for the first-round RT-PCR of the TCR CDR3 was HTBI. Each CDR3 protein is one row after TCRdb ran MiXCR on the multiplex PCR reads. The sample contains hundreds of thousands of distinct CDR3 sequences, less than 25% of which appear only once. Sequenced material: blood. These receptor sequences come from a man younger than 40 with Graves' ophthalmopathy.

The chain joins TRBV6-6 to TRBJ2-1; D is undetermined. Germline V gene lookup returns CDR1 MNHNY and CDR2 SVGAGI (reference sequence). The V end was cut by 0 bases, the J end by 9 bases, with 15 bases between. CDR3 length equals 15 residues. CDR3 nucleotide sequence: TGTGCCAGCAGTTACTCGTTTATTACACGTTTTGAGCAGTTCTTC. It codes for CASSYSFITRFEQFF.

J is TRBJ2-2 and V is TRBV5-1; weak D call: TRBD1 (6 bases). Germline-derived CDR1 and CDR2 are SGHRS and YFSETQ. Trimming took 0 bases from V and 1 from J, leaving 10 bases between them. The CDR3 runs 16 residues. The CDR3 coding sequence is TGCGCCAGCAGCTTGGCTACAGGGAGGAACACCGGGGAGCTGTTTTTT. Residues: CASSLATGRNTGELFF.

This clonotype was seen a few times. This chain links TRBV20-1 with TRBJ1-4; TRBD1 matches 7 bases. This CDR3 is 14 amino acids long. Germline V lookup: CDR1 DFQATT, CDR2 SNEGSKA (reference sequence). V shed 0 bases and J 6 bases; nucleotides not matched to a gene: 4. The CDR3, as DNA: TGCAGTGCTAGAGAACAGGGGAAGGATGAAAAACTGTTTTTT. Encoded protein: CSAREQGKDEKLFF.

This clonotype was found many times. The CDR3 here is CSARDTEAFF. The CDR3 DNA sequence: TGCAGTGCTAGAGACACTGAAGCTTTCTTT. The chain joins TRBV20-1 to TRBJ1-1; D is uncertain. The germline CDR1 and CDR2 sequences are DFQATT and SNEGSKA (reference sequence). The ends were cut back, 0 bases at V and 4 bases at J, with 0 bases in the middle. The CDR3 sequence is 10 residues long.

The J gene is TRBJ2-7, the V gene TRBV7-2, with 8 bases matching TRBD1. Germline trimming cut 3 bases from V and 3 bases from J; bases unmatched to any gene: 7. The CDR3 consists of 15 residues. Germline V CDR1 and CDR2: SGHTA, FQGNSA. CDR3 region: CASSFDGGQVYEQYF. For the CDR3, the DNA is TGTGCCAGCAGCTTTGATGGGGGACAGGTCTACGAGCAGTACTTC.

V usage is TRBV15 and J usage is TRBJ2-5, with D uncertain. The CDR3 loop spans 13 amino acids. The germline CDR1 and CDR2 sequences are LNHNV and YYDKDF (reference sequence). Trimming cost V 6 bases and J 4 bases, with 12 bases left between them. CDR3 coding DNA: TGTGCCACCAGGGGCCTCGATCTAGAGACCCAGTACTTC. Translation gives CATRGLDLETQYF. Full variable domain (missing parts from reference TRBV15 and TRBJ2-5): DAMVIQNPRYQVTQFGKPVTLSCSQTLNHNVMYWYQQKSSQAPKLLFHYYDKDFNNEADTPDNFQSRRPNTSFCFLDIRSPGLGDTAMYLCATRGLDLETQYFGPGTRLLVL.

In this sample, this clonotype turned up many times. J is TRBJ1-6 and V is TRBV30; D gene ambiguous. Trimming took 1 base from V and 0 from J, leaving 13 bases between them. Germline V gene data show CDR1 as GTSNPN and CDR2 as SVGIG (reference sequence). The CDR3 has 17 amino acids. The CDR3 loop reads CAWSARRLSSYNSPLHF. The CDR3 DNA reads TGTGCCTGGAGTGCGAGGCGGCTGAGCTCCTATAATTCACCCCTCCACTTT.